Sequencing of this T cell receptor beta chain was carried out in a study of CD4+ T cells in melanoma. Assay: immunoSEQ multiplex PCR; the TCRdb copy retains only in-frame clones and omits some. The data show roughly 110,000 clones, around 92% seen once. After removal of 0 bases from V and 2 bases from J, the junction contained 6 bases not matched to a gene. The germline V gene has CDR1 SGHRS and CDR2 YFSETQ. This CDR3 has 16 residues. This TCR was recovered from a human donor with melanoma. The source material was peripheral blood. The chain recombines TRBV5-1 with TRBJ2-7, with 9 bases identical to TRBD1. CDR3 nucleotides: TGCGCCAGCAGCTTGGACGGGACAGGGATGCCCTACGAGCAGTACTTC. Translating it yields CASSLDGTGMPYEQYF.